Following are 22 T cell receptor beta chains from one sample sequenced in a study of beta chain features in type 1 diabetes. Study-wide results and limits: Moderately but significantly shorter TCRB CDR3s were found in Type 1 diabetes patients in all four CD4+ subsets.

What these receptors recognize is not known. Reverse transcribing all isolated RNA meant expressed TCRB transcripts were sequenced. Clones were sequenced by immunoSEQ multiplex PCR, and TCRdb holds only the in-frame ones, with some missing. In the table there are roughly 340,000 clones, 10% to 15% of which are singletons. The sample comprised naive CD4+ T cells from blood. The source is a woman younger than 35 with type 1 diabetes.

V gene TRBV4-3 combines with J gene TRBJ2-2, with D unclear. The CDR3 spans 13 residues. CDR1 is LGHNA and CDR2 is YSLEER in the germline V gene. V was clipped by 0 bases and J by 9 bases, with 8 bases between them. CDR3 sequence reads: CASSQEGLRELFF. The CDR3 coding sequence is TGCGCCAGCAGCCAAGAGGGCCTCCGGGAGCTGTTTTTT.

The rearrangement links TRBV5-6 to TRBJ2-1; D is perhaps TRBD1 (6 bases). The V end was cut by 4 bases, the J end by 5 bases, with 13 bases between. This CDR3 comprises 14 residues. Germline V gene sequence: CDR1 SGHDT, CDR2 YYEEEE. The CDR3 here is CASSQRDTHNEQFF. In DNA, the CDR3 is TGTGCCAGCAGCCAAAGGGACACCCACAATGAGCAGTTCTTC.

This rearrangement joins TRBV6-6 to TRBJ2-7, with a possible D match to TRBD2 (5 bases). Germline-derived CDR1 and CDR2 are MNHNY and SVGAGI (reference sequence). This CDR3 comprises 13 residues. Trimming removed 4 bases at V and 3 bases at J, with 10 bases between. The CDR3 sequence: CASSLDSLYEQYF. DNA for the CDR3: TGTGCCAGCAGTTTGGACTCTCTCTACGAGCAGTACTTC.

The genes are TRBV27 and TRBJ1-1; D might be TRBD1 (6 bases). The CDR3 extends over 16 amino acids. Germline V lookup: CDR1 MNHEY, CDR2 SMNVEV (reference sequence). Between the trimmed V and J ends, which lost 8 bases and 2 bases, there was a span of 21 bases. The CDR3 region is CASYEEFTGRNTEAFF. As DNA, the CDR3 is TGTGCCAGCTATGAGGAATTCACAGGGCGTAACACTGAAGCTTTCTTT.

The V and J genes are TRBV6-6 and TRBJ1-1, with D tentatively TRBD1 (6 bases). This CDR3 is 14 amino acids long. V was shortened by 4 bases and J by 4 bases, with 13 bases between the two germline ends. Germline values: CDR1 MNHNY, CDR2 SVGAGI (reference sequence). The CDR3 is CASSLGAWGTEAFF. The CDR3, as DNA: TGTGCCAGCAGTTTGGGGGCTTGGGGCACTGAAGCTTTCTTT.

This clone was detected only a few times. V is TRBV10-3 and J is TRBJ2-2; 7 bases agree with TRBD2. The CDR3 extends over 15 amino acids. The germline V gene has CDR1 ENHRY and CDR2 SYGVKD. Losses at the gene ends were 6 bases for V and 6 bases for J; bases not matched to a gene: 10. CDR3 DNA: TGTGCCATCAGAGCGGCGGGAGATCGGGCCGGGGAGCTGTTTTTT. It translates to CAIRAAGDRAGELFF.

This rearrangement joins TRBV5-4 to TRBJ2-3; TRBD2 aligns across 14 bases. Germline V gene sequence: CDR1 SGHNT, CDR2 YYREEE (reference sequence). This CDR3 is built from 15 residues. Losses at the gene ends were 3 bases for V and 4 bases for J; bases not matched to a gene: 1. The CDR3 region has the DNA TGTGCCAGCAGCTGGGGACTAGCGGGGGCAGATACGCAGTATTTT. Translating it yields CASSWGLAGADTQYF.

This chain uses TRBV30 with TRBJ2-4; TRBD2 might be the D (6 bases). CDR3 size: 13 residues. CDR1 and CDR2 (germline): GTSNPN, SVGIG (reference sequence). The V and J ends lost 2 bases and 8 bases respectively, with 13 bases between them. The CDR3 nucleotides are TGTGCCTGGAGTCGGAGGGGCATGGACATTCAGTACTTC. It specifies CAWSRRGMDIQYF.

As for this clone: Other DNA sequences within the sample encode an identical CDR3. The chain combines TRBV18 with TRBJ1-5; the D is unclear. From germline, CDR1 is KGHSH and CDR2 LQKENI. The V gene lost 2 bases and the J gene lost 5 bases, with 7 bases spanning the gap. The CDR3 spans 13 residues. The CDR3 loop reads CASSPGRDQPQHF. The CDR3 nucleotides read TGTGCCAGCTCACCAGGTCGGGATCAGCCCCAGCATTTT.

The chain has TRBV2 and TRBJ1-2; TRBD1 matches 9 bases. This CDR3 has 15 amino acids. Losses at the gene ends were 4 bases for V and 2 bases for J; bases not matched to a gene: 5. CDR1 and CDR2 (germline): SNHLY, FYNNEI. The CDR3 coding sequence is TGTGCCAGCAGTGCCCAAGGACAGGGGAACTATGGCTACACCTTC. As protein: CASSAQGQGNYGYTF.

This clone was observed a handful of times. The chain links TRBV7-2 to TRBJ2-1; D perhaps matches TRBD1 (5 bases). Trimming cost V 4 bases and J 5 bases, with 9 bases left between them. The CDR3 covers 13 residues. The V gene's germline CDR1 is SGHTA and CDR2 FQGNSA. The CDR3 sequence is CASSSRQNNEQFF. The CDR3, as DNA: TGTGCCAGCAGCTCGAGACAGAACAATGAGCAGTTCTTC.

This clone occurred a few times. The CDR3, as DNA: TGCGCCAGCAGCCTGACTAATGAAAAACTGTTTTTT. It specifies CASSLTNEKLFF. V is TRBV5-1 and J is TRBJ1-4; D remains unclear. The germline V gene has CDR1 SGHRS and CDR2 YFSETQ. The length of the CDR3 is 12 residues. The V end was cut by 4 bases, the J end by 2 bases, with 3 bases between.

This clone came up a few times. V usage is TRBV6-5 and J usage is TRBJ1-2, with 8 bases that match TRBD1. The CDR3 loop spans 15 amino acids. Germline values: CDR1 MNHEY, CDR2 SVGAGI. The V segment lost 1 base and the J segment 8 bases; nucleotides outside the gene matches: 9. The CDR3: CASSYLGQAKTGYTF. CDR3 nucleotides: TGTGCCAGCAGTTACTTGGGACAGGCCAAAACGGGCTACACCTTC.

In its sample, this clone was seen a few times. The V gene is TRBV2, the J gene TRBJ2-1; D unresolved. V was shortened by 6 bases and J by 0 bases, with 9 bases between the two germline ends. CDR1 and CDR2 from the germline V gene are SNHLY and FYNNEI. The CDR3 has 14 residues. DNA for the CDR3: TGTGCCAGCAGGCCGGTATCCTCCTACAATGAGCAGTTCTTC. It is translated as CASRPVSSYNEQFF.

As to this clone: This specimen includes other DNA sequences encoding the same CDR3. CDR3 bases: TGCGCCAGCAGCCAAGCCCCCACAGTCAACACTGAAGCTTTCTTT. Residues: CASSQAPTVNTEAFF. The rearrangement uses TRBV4-3 and TRBJ1-1; D ambiguous. Per the germline V gene, CDR1 is LGHNA and CDR2 is YSLEER. V was pared by 1 base and J by 2 bases, with 11 bases between. This CDR3 is built from 15 residues.

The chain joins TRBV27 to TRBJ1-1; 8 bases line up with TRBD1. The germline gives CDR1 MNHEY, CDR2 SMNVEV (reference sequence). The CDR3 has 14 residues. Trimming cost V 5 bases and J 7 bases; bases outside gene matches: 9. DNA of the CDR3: TGTGCCAGCAGTCTTCGGACAGGGCTTAGTGAAGCTTTCTTT. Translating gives CASSLRTGLSEAFF.

The CDR3 is CASGQVGDSGNTIYF. CDR3 bases: TGTGCCAGCGGCCAGGTGGGTGACTCTGGAAACACCATATATTTT. The chain has TRBV9 and TRBJ1-3; D gene ambiguous. The germline V gene encodes CDR1 SGDLS and CDR2 YYNGEE. The CDR3 sequence is 15 residues long. Between the trimmed V and J ends, which lost 7 bases and 0 bases, there was a span of 14 bases.

CDR3 DNA sequence: TGTGCCATCAGTGAGTCAGGGGTCCATGAGCAGTTCTTC. Its translation is CAISESGVHEQFF. This sequence joins TRBV10-3 and TRBJ2-1, with D tentatively TRBD1 (5 bases). The germline V and J ends were trimmed by 0 bases and 8 bases, with 8 bases remaining between them. Germline V lookup: CDR1 ENHRY, CDR2 SYGVKD. This CDR3 is built from 13 residues.

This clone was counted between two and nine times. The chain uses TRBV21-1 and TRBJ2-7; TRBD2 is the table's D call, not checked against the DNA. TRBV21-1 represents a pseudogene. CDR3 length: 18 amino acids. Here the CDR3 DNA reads TGTGCCAGCAGCAAAGTCGGGGCTAGCGGGAGTATTTGTGCCGAGCAGTACTTC. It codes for CASSKVGASGSICAEQYF.

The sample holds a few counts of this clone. In nucleotides, the CDR3 is TGTGCCAGCTCGTGGTCGGACACTGAAGCTTTCTTT. It is translated as CASSWSDTEAFF. The chain carries TRBV7-9 and TRBJ1-1; D remains ambiguous. Trimming removed 8 bases at V and 3 bases at J, with 10 bases between. CDR3 size: 12 residues. Per germline, CDR1 SEHNR and CDR2 FQNEAQ (reference sequence). The variable domain in full, completed from reference TRBV7-9 and TRBJ1-1, reads DTGVSQNPRHKITKRGQNVTFRCDPISEHNRLYWYRQTLGQGPEFLTYFQNEAQLEKSRLLSDRFSAERPKGSFSTLEIQRTEQGDSAMYLCASSWSDTEAFFGQGTRLTVV.

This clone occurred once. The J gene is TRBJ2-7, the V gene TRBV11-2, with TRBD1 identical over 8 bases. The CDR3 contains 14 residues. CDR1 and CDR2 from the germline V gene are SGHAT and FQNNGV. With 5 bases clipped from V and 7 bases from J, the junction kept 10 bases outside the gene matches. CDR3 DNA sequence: TGTGCCAGCAGCACTTTGCAGGGGGCCGGAGAGCAGTACTTC. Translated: CASSTLQGAGEQYF.

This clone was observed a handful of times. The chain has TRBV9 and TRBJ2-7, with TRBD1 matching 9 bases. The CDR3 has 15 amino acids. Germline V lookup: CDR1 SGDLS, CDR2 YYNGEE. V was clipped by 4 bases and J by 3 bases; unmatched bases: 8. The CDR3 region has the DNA TGTGCCAGCAGCTCAGGGGGACAGGGATACTACGAGCAGTACTTC. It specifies CASSSGGQGYYEQYF.